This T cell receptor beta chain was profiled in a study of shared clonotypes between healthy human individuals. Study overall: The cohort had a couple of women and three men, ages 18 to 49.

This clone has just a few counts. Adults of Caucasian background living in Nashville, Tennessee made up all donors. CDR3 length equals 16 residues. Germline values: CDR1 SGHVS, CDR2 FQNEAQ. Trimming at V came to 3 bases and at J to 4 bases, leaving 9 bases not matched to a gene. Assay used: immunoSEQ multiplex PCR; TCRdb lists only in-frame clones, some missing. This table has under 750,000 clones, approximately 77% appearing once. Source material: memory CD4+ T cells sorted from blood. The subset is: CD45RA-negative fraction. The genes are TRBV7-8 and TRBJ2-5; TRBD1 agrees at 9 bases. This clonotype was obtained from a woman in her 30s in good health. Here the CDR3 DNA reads TGTGCCAGCAGCTTTCTACCGGGACAGGGTGGAGAGACCCAGTACTTC. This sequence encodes CASSFLPGQGGETQYF.